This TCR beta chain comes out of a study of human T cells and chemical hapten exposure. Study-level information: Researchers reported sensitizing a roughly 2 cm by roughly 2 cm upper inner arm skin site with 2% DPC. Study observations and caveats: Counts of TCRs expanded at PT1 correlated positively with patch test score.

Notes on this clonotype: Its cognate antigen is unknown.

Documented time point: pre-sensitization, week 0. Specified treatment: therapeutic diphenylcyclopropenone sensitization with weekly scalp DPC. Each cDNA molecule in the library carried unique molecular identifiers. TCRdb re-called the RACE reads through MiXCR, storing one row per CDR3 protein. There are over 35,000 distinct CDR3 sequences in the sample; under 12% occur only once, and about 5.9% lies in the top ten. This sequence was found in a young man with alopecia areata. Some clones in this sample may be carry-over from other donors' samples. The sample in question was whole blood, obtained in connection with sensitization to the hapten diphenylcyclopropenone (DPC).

CDR3 loop: CASSWGPLNTEAFF. CDR3 DNA sequence: TGTGCCAGCAGTTGGGGACCGCTGAACACTGAAGCTTTCTTT. The chain links TRBV27 to TRBJ1-1; tentatively, D is TRBD1 (5 bases). The CDR3 runs to 14 residues. V gave up 4 bases and J gave up 0 bases, with 9 bases separating them. CDR1 is MNHEY, CDR2 SMNVEV, per germline (reference sequence).